This TCR beta chain is drawn from a study of blood T cell repertoires in COVID-19. Study-level information: T cells, B-cell-depleted T cells, or PBMCs supplied cDNA or gDNA.

Profiling relied on immunoSEQ multiplex PCR, and the TCRdb table lists in-frame clones only, not all of them. Counted here are approximately 290,000 clones, roughly 91% occurring once; the ten biggest clones make up around 0.8%. This CDR3 has 15 residues. Trimming pared 1 base from V and 1 base from J, leaving 8 bases between. Germline lookup yields CDR1 MNHEY and CDR2 SMNVEV (reference sequence). The sequence was obtained from a man in his thirties or forties with acute or convalescent COVID-19. Sequences were obtained from peripheral blood. The chain combines TRBV27 with TRBJ1-5; D might be TRBD1 (5 bases). The CDR3 nucleotides read TGTGCCAGCAGTTTATTGGGGGGGAGCAATCAGCCCCAGCATTTT. This encodes CASSLLGGSNQPQHF.